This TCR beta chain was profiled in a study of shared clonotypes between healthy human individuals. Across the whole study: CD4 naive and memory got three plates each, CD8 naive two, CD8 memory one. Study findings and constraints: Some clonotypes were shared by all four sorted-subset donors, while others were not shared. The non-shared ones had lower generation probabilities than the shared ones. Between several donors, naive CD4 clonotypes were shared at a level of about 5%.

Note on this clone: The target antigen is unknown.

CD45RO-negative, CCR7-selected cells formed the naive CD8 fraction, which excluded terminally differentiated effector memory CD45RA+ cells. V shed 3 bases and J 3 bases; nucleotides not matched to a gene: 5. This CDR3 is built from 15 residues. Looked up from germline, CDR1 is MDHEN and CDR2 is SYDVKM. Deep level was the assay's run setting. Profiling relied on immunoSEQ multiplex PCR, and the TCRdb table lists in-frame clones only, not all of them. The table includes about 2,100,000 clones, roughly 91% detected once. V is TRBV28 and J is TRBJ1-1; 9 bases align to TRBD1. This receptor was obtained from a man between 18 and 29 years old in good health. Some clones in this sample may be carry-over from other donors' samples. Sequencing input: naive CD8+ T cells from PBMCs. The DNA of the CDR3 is TGTGCCAGCAGTTTTGGACAGGGGCGGCACACTGAAGCTTTCTTT. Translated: CASSFGQGRHTEAFF.